Each of the 10 T cell receptor beta chains below was sequenced from the same sample in a study of cytomegalovirus exposure and HLA in healthy donors. PCR used 60 Vbeta primers and 13 Jbeta primers. Profiling relied on immunoSEQ multiplex PCR, and the TCRdb table lists in-frame clones only, not all of them. This table has some 170,000 clones, 9.5% appearing once. The sample taken for sequencing was PBMCs. The origin of the receptors is a woman aged 25-40 years in good health and CMV-seropositive.

In this sample, this clone turned up a few times. The rearrangement joins TRBV9 to TRBJ2-1, with 15 nucleotides matching TRBD2. Per germline, CDR1 SGDLS and CDR2 YYNGEE. This CDR3 is 17 amino acids long. The V and J ends lost 4 bases and 5 bases, in that order; junction bases with no gene match: 7. The DNA of the CDR3 is TGTGCCAGCAGCACCGAGGGACTAGCGGGAGGTAACAATGAGCAGTTCTTC. Translated: CASSTEGLAGGNNEQFF.

In its sample, this clone was seen a few times. The genes are TRBV7-3 and TRBJ2-5; 9 bases fit TRBD2. Losses at the gene ends were 5 bases for V and 3 bases for J; bases not matched to a gene: 10. The germline V gene has CDR1 SGHTA and CDR2 FQGTGA. This CDR3 is built from 16 residues. CDR3 protein: CASSPSWASGEETQYF. The CDR3 coding sequence is TGTGCCAGCAGCCCTAGCTGGGCTAGCGGGGAAGAGACCCAGTACTTC. The full variable domain, with the rest looked up from reference TRBV7-3 and TRBJ2-5, is GAGVSQTPSNKVTEKGKYVELRCDPISGHTALYWYRQSLGQGPEFLIYFQGTGAADDSGLPNDRFFAVRPEGSVSTLKIQRTERGDSAVYLCASSPSWASGEETQYFGPGTRLLVL.

The V and J genes are TRBV19 and TRBJ1-2, with 7 bases lining up with TRBD1. This CDR3 has 15 residues. Germline V gene lookup returns CDR1 LNHDA and CDR2 SQIVND (reference sequence). Unmatched junction bases numbered 7, after V lost 4 bases and J lost 2 bases. CDR3 bases: TGTGCCAGTAGTACCCCCGGGACAGAGAACTATGGCTACACCTTC. Its protein is CASSTPGTENYGYTF.

The chain uses TRBV5-5 and TRBJ2-2, with TRBD1 matching 7 bases. The trim removed 3 bases at V and 2 bases at J, leaving 10 bases unmatched. The CDR3 is 17 amino acids. CDR1 SGHKS and CDR2 YYEKEE come from the germline V gene (reference sequence). The CDR3 is CASSSYPGTVNTGELFF. CDR3 DNA: TGTGCCAGCAGCTCCTACCCCGGGACAGTCAACACCGGGGAGCTGTTTTTT. Based on the CDR3 plus reference TRBV5-5 and TRBJ2-2, the full variable domain is DAGVTQSPTHLIKTRGQQVTLRCSPISGHKSVSWYQQVLGQGPQFIFQYYEKEERGRGNFPDRFSARQFPNYSSELNVNALLLGDSALYLCASSSYPGTVNTGELFFGEGSRLTVL.

The chain couples TRBV9 to TRBJ1-1; D may be TRBD1 (6 bases). The CDR3 spans 15 residues. Trimming cost V 3 bases and J 4 bases, with 16 bases left between them. Germline V gene data show CDR1 as SGDLS and CDR2 as YYNGEE. CDR3 region: CASSASRGAGTEAFF. Here the CDR3 DNA reads TGTGCCAGCAGCGCTTCCCGGGGGGCAGGCACTGAAGCTTTCTTT.

This clone was seen only a few times. V is TRBV7-8 and J is TRBJ2-3, with 7 bases matching TRBD2. CDR1 is SGHVS and CDR2 is FQNEAQ in the germline V gene. V trimming: 5 bases; J trimming: 1 base; junction bases outside the gene matches: 6. The CDR3 has 15 residues. CDR3 DNA sequence: TGTGCCAGCAGCCGGGCGGGGGACGGCACAGATACGCAGTATTTT. Protein: CASSRAGDGTDTQYF.

The J gene is TRBJ2-7, the V gene TRBV10-1, with D perhaps matching TRBD1 (6 bases). V dropped 4 bases and J dropped 5 bases, with 9 bases sitting between them. CDR3 size: 12 residues. CDR1 is WNHNN, CDR2 SYGVQD, per germline (reference sequence). CDR3 loop: CASSAQGNEQYF. For the CDR3, the DNA is TGCGCCAGCAGTGCCCAGGGGAACGAGCAGTACTTC.

This clone was recorded a few times. This chain connects TRBV11-2 to TRBJ1-2; perhaps TRBD1 as D (5 bases). The CDR3 has 15 residues. V lost 1 base to trimming and J lost 0 bases, with 9 bases between them. Germline CDR1 SGHAT, CDR2 FQNNGV. CDR3 sequence: CASSLGGASNYGYTF. DNA for the CDR3: TGTGCCAGCAGCTTAGGCGGGGCTTCTAACTATGGCTACACCTTC.

This CDR3 is CASSTTGWTGELFF. The DNA for the CDR3 is TGTGCCAGCAGCACCACAGGGTGGACCGGGGAGCTGTTTTTT. The chain joins TRBV5-6 to TRBJ2-2; possible D gene TRBD1, 6 bases. The CDR3 is made up of 14 amino acids. Germline assignment: CDR1 SGHDT and CDR2 YYEEEE. V lost 4 bases and J 5 bases, leaving 12 bases between the germline ends.

The J gene is TRBJ2-5, the V gene TRBV2, with TRBD1 matching 7 bases. CDR1 is SNHLY, CDR2 FYNNEI, per germline. CDR3 length equals 13 residues. V shed 5 bases and J 9 bases; nucleotides not matched to a gene: 9. The CDR3 sequence: CASSKDRTGAQYF. CDR3 in DNA: TGTGCCAGCAGTAAGGACAGGACTGGGGCCCAGTACTTC.